One sample yielded the 17 T cell receptor beta chains listed below, sequenced in a study of blood T cell repertoires in COVID-19. Sequencing was performed with immunoSEQ multiplex PCR; in TCRdb, only in-frame clones are kept and a portion is missing. The data contain 150,000 to 190,000 clones, over 60% of them singletons. Input material: peripheral blood. All receptors come from a woman over 75 with acute or convalescent COVID-19.

The J gene is TRBJ2-5, the V gene TRBV19; TRBD2 agrees at 7 bases. Germline values: CDR1 LNHDA, CDR2 SQIVND (reference sequence). V lost 3 bases and J lost 3; bases outside the gene matches: 7. The CDR3 loop spans 15 amino acids. The CDR3 protein is CASSISRLAEETQYF. CDR3 coding DNA: TGTGCCAGTAGTATTTCTCGGCTAGCGGAAGAGACCCAGTACTTC.

V and J are TRBV7-2 and TRBJ1-3, with D tentatively TRBD1 (5 bases). The CDR3 loop spans 15 amino acids. The V gene's germline CDR1 is SGHTA and CDR2 FQGNSA. V was clipped by 2 bases and J by 3 bases, with 11 bases between them. CDR3 loop: CASSLKGGGGNTIYF. CDR3 sequence (DNA): TGTGCCAGCAGCTTAAAGGGCGGGGGTGGAAACACCATATATTTT. The variable domain in full, with the rest retrieved from reference TRBV7-2 and TRBJ1-3, is GAGVSQSPSNKVTEKGKDVELRCDPISGHTALYWYRQSLGQGLEFLIYFQGNSAPDKSGLPSDRFSAERTGGSVSTLTIQRTQQEDSAVYLCASSLKGGGGNTIYFGEGSWLTVV.

The J gene is TRBJ1-1, the V gene TRBV2, with D perhaps matching TRBD1 (6 bases). With 5 bases removed from V and 5 bases from J, the gap between germline ends came to 6 bases. CDR1 and CDR2 from the germline V gene are SNHLY and FYNNEI. This CDR3 has 11 residues. CDR3 amino acids: CASSTGTEAFF. In DNA, the CDR3 is TGTGCCAGCAGTACAGGGACTGAAGCTTTCTTT.

The chain combines TRBV9 with TRBJ2-5; TRBD1 matches at 11 bases. V shed 1 base, J shed 1 base, and the junction held 6 bases outside the gene matches. CDR1 and CDR2 from the germline V gene are SGDLS and YYNGEE. CDR3 size: 17 residues. The CDR3 DNA reads as TGTGCCAGCAGCGTATTTCCCGGGACAGGGGGCCAAGAGACCCAGTACTTC. This codes for CASSVFPGTGGQETQYF.

This clone was found a few times. The chain carries TRBV29-1 and TRBJ2-1, with D possibly TRBD2 on 5 matching bases. V gave up 3 bases and J gave up 6 bases, with 30 bases separating them. The CDR3 has 19 residues. Germline V gene lookup returns CDR1 SQVTM and CDR2 ANQGSEA. The CDR3 bases are TGCAGCGTTGATGGACTCCGAGGGCGGAGCTCCTCAGCCATCAATGAGCAGTTCTTC. Its translation: CSVDGLRGRSSSAINEQFF.

CDR3 protein: CASSGDRGSYEQYF. CDR3 nucleotides: TGTGCCAGCAGTGGGGACAGGGGCTCCTACGAGCAGTACTTC. The genes are TRBV2 and TRBJ2-7; 10 nucleotides line up with TRBD1. Germline V gene data show CDR1 as SNHLY and CDR2 as FYNNEI. The CDR3 loop spans 14 amino acids. With V trimmed by 4 bases and J by 0 bases, 0 bases remained unmatched.

Turning to this clone: The junction departs from germline at one end; a sequencing error may be responsible. The J gene is TRBJ2-7, the V gene TRBV19, with D possibly TRBD1 on 5 matching bases. Germline lookup yields CDR1 LNHDA and CDR2 SQIVND (reference sequence). This CDR3 is built from 17 residues. This CDR3 is CASKSRVSDLGSSEQYF. The CDR3, as DNA: TGTGCCAGTAAAAGCAGGGTCTCTGATCTCGGTTCCTCCGAGCAGTACTTC.

The table lists this clone with a few counts. The chain couples TRBV5-6 to TRBJ1-2, with 12 nucleotides matching TRBD1. CDR3 length equals 15 residues. The J segment lost 4 bases and the V segment lost 4 bases, leaving 5 bases of the junction unmatched. Germline V gene sequence: CDR1 SGHDT, CDR2 YYEEEE. CDR3 protein: CASSPGQGAGYGYTF. The CDR3 DNA is TGTGCCAGCAGCCCGGGACAGGGGGCGGGCTATGGCTACACCTTC. Complete variable domain (other parts from reference TRBV5-6 and TRBJ1-2): DAGVTQSPTHLIKTRGQQVTLRCSPKSGHDTVSWYQQALGQGPQFIFQYYEEEERQRGNFPDRFSGHQFPNYSSELNVNALLLGDSALYLCASSPGQGAGYGYTFGSGTRLTVV.

V and J are TRBV5-6 and TRBJ1-5, with D tentatively TRBD1 (6 bases). The CDR3 has 14 residues. V lost 0 bases and J 7 bases, leaving 11 bases between the germline ends. Germline lookup yields CDR1 SGHDT and CDR2 YYEEEE. DNA for the CDR3: TGTGCCAGCAGCTTGGCCAGGGGCCGGCAGCCCCAGCATTTT. This sequence encodes CASSLARGRQPQHF.

V and J are TRBV29-1 and TRBJ1-2; TRBD1 aligns across 7 bases. The CDR3 sequence is 19 residues long. Losses at the gene ends were 0 bases for V and 7 bases for J; bases not matched to a gene: 23. Germline V CDR1 and CDR2: SQVTM, ANQGSEA. CDR3 nucleotides: TGCAGCGTTGAAGATCTAGGGGACAGAGATATTCCCCTGGATGCTGGCTACACCTTC. Translating it yields CSVEDLGDRDIPLDAGYTF. Full variable domain (outside the CDR3, taken from reference TRBV29-1 and TRBJ1-2): SAVISQKPSRDICQRGTSLTIQCQVDSQVTMMFWYRQQPGQSLTLIATANQGSEATYESGFVIDKFPISRPNLTFSTLTVSNMSPEDSSIYLCSVEDLGDRDIPLDAGYTFGSGTRLTVV.

For this clone: Other DNA sequences in the same sample also yield this CDR3. The V gene is TRBV3-1 (or the pseudogene TRBV3-2), the J gene TRBJ2-7; no firm D call. The CDR3 is 12 residues long. The V gene lost 2 bases and the J gene lost 1 base, with 3 bases spanning the gap. Germline CDR1 reads LGHDT; CDR2 reads YNNKEL (reference sequence). The CDR3 protein is CASSQTSYEQYF. The CDR3 nucleotides are TGTGCCAGCAGCCAAACTTCCTACGAGCAGTACTTC.

This chain uses TRBV6-5 with TRBJ1-1, with D unclear. Trimming took off 0 bases at V and 2 bases at J, with 7 bases between the two ends. There are 14 residues in the CDR3. Looked up from germline, CDR1 is MNHEY and CDR2 is SVGAGI. The CDR3 is CASSYSNRNTEAFF. DNA for the CDR3: TGTGCCAGCAGTTACTCGAACAGAAACACTGAAGCTTTCTTT.

V and J are TRBV9 and TRBJ2-7; weak D call: TRBD1 (5 bases). The length of the CDR3 is 15 residues. Germline V gene data show CDR1 as SGDLS and CDR2 as YYNGEE. V was cut by 0 bases and J by 0 bases, with 10 bases left in between. DNA for the CDR3: TGTGCCAGCAGCGTAGCGCCGACAGCCTCCTACGAGCAGTACTTC. This encodes CASSVAPTASYEQYF.

This clone was observed a handful of times. V gene TRBV12-2 combines with J gene TRBJ2-1; the table's D call, TRBD2, was not checked against the DNA. TRBV12-2 is flagged as a pseudogene. The CDR3 is made up of 18 amino acids. In DNA, the CDR3 is TGTGCAAGTCGCTTACCCGGACTAGCGGGGGGGTCGAGGAATGAGCAGTTCTTC. It is translated as CASRLPGLAGGSRNEQFF.

The V and J genes are TRBV7-9 and TRBJ1-6, with D possibly matching TRBD1 (6 bases). The CDR3 covers 15 residues. V lost 5 bases and J lost 7, with 15 bases in between. CDR1 and CDR2 from the germline V gene are SEHNR and FQNEAQ (reference sequence). DNA of the CDR3: TGTGCCAGCAGCCCCAGGGGACAACTCAATTCACCCCTCCACTTT. This codes for CASSPRGQLNSPLHF.

The chain uses TRBV4-1 and TRBJ2-3; D perhaps matches TRBD2 (5 bases). CDR3 size: 16 residues. Germline CDR1 MGHRA, CDR2 YSYEKL. The germline V and J ends were trimmed by 1 base and 5 bases, with 16 bases remaining between them. The CDR3, as DNA: TGCGCCAGCAGCCAAGGAGAGGCGGGTCCTGGAGATACGCAGTATTTT. Translation gives CASSQGEAGPGDTQYF.

The chain links TRBV6-5 to TRBJ1-1; D may be TRBD1 (6 bases). With 0 bases removed from V and 7 bases from J, the gap between germline ends came to 15 bases. This CDR3 is built from 15 residues. Germline CDR1 is MNHEY and CDR2 is SVGAGI. CDR3 sequence (DNA): TGTGCCAGCAGTTACTCTGAGGGGGTTCAAGGTGAAGCTTTCTTT. It encodes CASSYSEGVQGEAFF.